This T cell receptor beta chain was captured by sequencing in a study of blood T cells in healthy people across ages. Overall study context: Capturing about one barcoded beta molecule per two T cells was achieved by template switching. General observations from the study: While age rose, TCR beta diversity per million T cells dropped in a roughly linear way.

Per germline, CDR1 LGHDT and CDR2 YNNKEL (reference sequence). The V segment lost 4 bases and the J segment 2 bases; nucleotides outside the gene matches: 8. The CDR3 has 17 residues. The use of a sample-barcoded 5' primer and a J-beta primer mix characterized a second PCR of about 7 to 12 cycles. Every sample gave at least 2.5 million paired-end reads containing CDR3. From the 5' RACE reads, TCRdb called clonotypes with MiXCR, one entry per CDR3 protein. The table lists about 1,800,000 distinct CDR3 sequences, about 28% of them singletons. With respect to this clonotype: Its specificity is not known.

The sample taken for sequencing was blood. The origin of this receptor is a woman in her twenties or thirties in good health. This chain connects TRBV3-1 to TRBJ2-3; 11 bases agree with TRBD2. CDR3 DNA: TGTGCCAGCAGCCCCCTAGCGGGGGGCGTTAACACAGATACGCAGTATTTT. It codes for CASSPLAGGVNTDTQYF.